This T cell receptor beta chain is from a study of cytomegalovirus exposure and HLA in healthy donors. Note on this clone: The antigen is not known.

Looked up from germline, CDR1 is LNHNV and CDR2 is YYDKDF (reference sequence). The CDR3 is 13 residues long. The V and J ends lost 0 bases and 6 bases respectively, with 6 bases between them. Clones were sequenced by immunoSEQ multiplex PCR, and TCRdb holds only the in-frame ones, with some missing. The table records some 210,000 clones, roughly 85% of them present only once. Study results and caveats: The classifier reportedly diagnosed cytomegalovirus status with high specificity and sensitivity.

The donors were in the roughly 130-subject validation cohort, distinct from the roughly 720-subject first cohort. Sample: PBMCs. The chain carries TRBV15 and TRBJ1-5, with D unclear. The sequence came from a woman under 30 in good health and CMV-seronegative. The CDR3 region has the DNA TGTGCCACCAGCAGAGATTCAGTTCAGCCCCAGCATTTT. Its translation is CATSRDSVQPQHF.